Listed here are 27 T cell receptor beta chains from one sample, sequenced in a study of early T cells in non-severe SARS-CoV-2 infection. TCRdb recomputed calls from the 5' RACE reads with MiXCR, one row per CDR3 protein. The sample lists fewer than 120,000 distinct CDR3 sequences, roughly 12% occurring once. Sequenced here: whole blood, sampled at baseline. The receptors originated from an adult who was a healthcare worker with PCR-confirmed SARS-CoV-2 infection or an uninfected control (not recorded which).

This clonotype was counted many times. This rearrangement joins TRBV6-2 or TRBV6-3 to TRBJ2-7; weak D call: TRBD2 (6 bases). From germline, CDR1 is MNHEY and CDR2 SVGEGT. Between the trimmed V and J ends, which lost 5 bases and 5 bases, there was a span of 25 bases. The CDR3 totals 17 residues. The CDR3 coding sequence is TGTGCCAGCAGTCGAAAACTCCAGGGACTCCCTGGGCACGAGCAGTACTTC. It specifies CASSRKLQGLPGHEQYF.

This chain uses TRBV29-1 with TRBJ1-1, with unresolved D. This CDR3 contains 12 residues. The V end lost 5 bases, the J end lost 1 base, and 8 bases lay between the germline ends. The V gene's germline CDR1 is SQVTM and CDR2 ANQGSEA. As DNA, the CDR3 is TGCAGCGTTTCCGGCGGGAACACTGAAGCTTTCTTT. Translation gives CSVSGGNTEAFF.

This clonotype was seen only a few times. J is TRBJ2-1 and V is TRBV9; 10 bases agree with TRBD2. V shed 0 bases, J shed 4 bases, and the junction held 7 bases outside the gene matches. Germline V CDR1 and CDR2: SGDLS, YYNGEE. This CDR3 comprises 17 residues. DNA for the CDR3: TGTGCCAGCAGCGTAGTAGGAGCGGGAGGGTTGTACAATGAGCAGTTCTTC. This codes for CASSVVGAGGLYNEQFF.

Many counts were recorded for this clonotype. This chain links TRBV14 with TRBJ2-3; D not certain. Germline V gives CDR1 SGHDN, CDR2 FVKESK. This CDR3 comprises 16 residues. Trimming took off 0 bases at V and 2 bases at J, with 12 bases between the two ends. The CDR3 region has the DNA TGTGCCAGCAGCCAAGATAACCAGGTTTTCACAGATACGCAGTATTTT. Its protein product is CASSQDNQVFTDTQYF.

V is TRBV6-6 and J is TRBJ1-1; 8 bases agree with TRBD1. Looked up from germline, CDR1 is MNHNY and CDR2 is SVGAGI (reference sequence). The CDR3 contains 17 residues. The V and J ends lost 2 bases and 1 base, in that order; junction bases with no gene match: 9. The CDR3 DNA follows: TGTGCCAGCAGTTACGCGGGACAGGTCTATCGGAACACTGAAGCTTTCTTT. It encodes CASSYAGQVYRNTEAFF.

The rearrangement uses TRBV29-1 and TRBJ1-3; unclear D gene. The germline V and J ends were trimmed by 2 bases and 3 bases, with 8 bases remaining between them. The germline CDR1 and CDR2 sequences are SQVTM and ANQGSEA. This CDR3 has 13 amino acids. This chain's CDR3 is CSVESQFGNTIYF. CDR3 bases: TGCAGCGTTGAAAGTCAGTTTGGAAACACCATATATTTT.

Ten or more counts support this clonotype. This chain connects TRBV7-3 to TRBJ1-4; D is undetermined. Germline assignment: CDR1 SGHTA and CDR2 FQGTGA. Trimming shortened V by 4 bases and J by 6 bases, and 6 bases separated the two germline ends. This CDR3 is built from 12 residues. The CDR3 reads CASSCPDEKLFF. DNA for the CDR3: TGTGCCAGCAGCTGCCCAGATGAAAAACTGTTTTTT.

J is TRBJ1-2 and V is TRBV20-1; maybe TRBD1 (6 bases). The CDR3 totals 13 residues. Germline CDR1 is DFQATT and CDR2 is SNEGSKA (reference sequence). The V end was cut by 5 bases, the J end by 0 bases, with 10 bases between. The CDR3 here is CSAWDTTNYGYTF. Written as DNA, the CDR3 is TGCAGTGCTTGGGACACTACTAACTATGGCTACACCTTC.

The chain joins TRBV15 to TRBJ2-2, with D hard to call. From germline, CDR1 is LNHNV and CDR2 YYDKDF (reference sequence). V lost 5 bases and J 7 bases, leaving 14 bases between the germline ends. This CDR3 region has 14 residues. In DNA form, the CDR3 reads TGTGCCACCAGCCAAGAGTTCAACTACGGGGAGCTGTTTTTT. Residues: CATSQEFNYGELFF.

The genes are TRBV20-1 and TRBJ2-3; 12 nucleotides match TRBD1. Trimming cost V 3 bases and J 4 bases; bases outside gene matches: 8. Germline CDR1 is DFQATT and CDR2 is SNEGSKA (reference sequence). The CDR3 is 16 residues long. CDR3 nucleotide sequence: TGCAGTGCTAGTGCTACCGGGACAGGGGGCGCAGATACGCAGTATTTT. It yields the protein CSASATGTGGADTQYF.

Remarks on this clonotype: A much more abundant neighbour one base away suggests this may be a read error. V is TRBV7-9 and J is TRBJ2-7; D is ambiguous. Germline loops: CDR1 SEHNR, CDR2 FQNEAQ (reference sequence). V was trimmed by 5 bases and J by 2 bases, leaving 19 bases between them. This CDR3 region has 16 residues. The CDR3, as DNA: TGTGCCAGCAGCCCCGTCGGTGAAGCGATTACCTACGAGCAGTACTTC. Encoded protein: CASSPVGEAITYEQYF.

This clonotype was recorded a few times. This chain connects TRBV20-1 to TRBJ1-6, with 8 bases aligning to TRBD1. J lost 0 bases, V lost 1 base, and 2 bases had no gene match. Germline lookup yields CDR1 DFQATT and CDR2 SNEGSKA (reference sequence). The CDR3 is made up of 16 amino acids. In nucleotides, the CDR3 is TGCAGTGCTAGAGTTACAGGGGGCTCCTATAATTCACCCCTCCACTTT. Translation gives CSARVTGGSYNSPLHF.

V gene TRBV27 combines with J gene TRBJ2-7; the match to TRBD1 covers 10 bases. The CDR3 is 15 amino acids. In germline, CDR1 is MNHEY, CDR2 SMNVEV (reference sequence). The ends lost 4 bases at V and 0 bases at J; junction bases unmatched: 3. This chain's CDR3 is CASSYGQGGSYEQYF. The CDR3 DNA sequence: TGTGCCAGCAGTTATGGACAGGGGGGCTCCTACGAGCAGTACTTC.

The chain links TRBV18 to TRBJ1-2, with D possibly being TRBD1 (6 bases). Looked up from germline, CDR1 is KGHSH and CDR2 is LQKENI. The CDR3 is 14 residues long. Trimming cost V 6 bases and J 4 bases, with 15 bases left between them. CDR3 sequence: CASSSGQSFYGYTF. CDR3 nucleotides: TGTGCCAGCTCTTCTGGACAGTCTTTCTATGGCTACACCTTC.

Only a few counts were recorded for this clonotype. The chain is built from TRBV4-1 and TRBJ2-7; D is unclear. The germline V gene has CDR1 MGHRA and CDR2 YSYEKL. Trimming took off 1 base at V and 3 bases at J, with 16 bases between the two ends. The CDR3 is made up of 16 amino acids. This CDR3 is CASSQGVESAIYEQYF. For the CDR3, the DNA is TGCGCCAGCAGCCAAGGGGTCGAGAGTGCCATCTACGAGCAGTACTTC.

The V gene is TRBV5-3, the J gene TRBJ1-5, with TRBD1 matching over 7 bases. TRBV5-3 is sorted into the ORF group, with uncertain function. Trimming cost V 3 bases and J 4 bases; bases outside gene matches: 10. CDR3 size: 16 residues. The CDR3 is CARSSLSTGRNQPQHF. CDR3 bases: TGTGCCAGAAGCTCACTCTCGACAGGGCGGAATCAGCCCCAGCATTTT.

The chain recombines TRBV6-1 with TRBJ2-2; 7 nucleotides line up with TRBD2. Germline V gene lookup returns CDR1 MNHNS and CDR2 SASEGT. With 1 base clipped from V and 0 bases from J, the junction kept 5 bases outside the gene matches. The CDR3 length is 17 residues. The chain's CDR3 is CASSEVFGRSNTGELFF. The CDR3 bases are TGTGCCAGCAGTGAAGTCTTCGGGAGGTCGAACACCGGGGAGCTGTTTTTT.

This clonotype showed up just a few times. This sequence joins TRBV2 and TRBJ2-1; 14 bases map to TRBD2. The CDR3 totals 17 residues. Per the germline V gene, CDR1 is SNHLY and CDR2 is FYNNEI. Trimming took 6 bases from V and 4 from J; bases not matched to a gene: 8. Written as DNA, the CDR3 is TGTGCCAGCAGAGGGACTAGCGGGAGAAGCGGGTACAATGAGCAGTTCTTC. Amino acid sequence: CASRGTSGRSGYNEQFF.

V and J are TRBV7-2 and TRBJ2-1; D is possibly TRBD2 (5 bases). CDR3 size: 13 residues. Trimming removed 2 bases at V and 6 bases at J, with 8 bases between. Looked up from germline, CDR1 is SGHTA and CDR2 is FQGNSA. CDR3 sequence (DNA): TGTGCCAGCAGCTTAATCCGGGGCAATGAGCAGTTCTTC. Its protein product is CASSLIRGNEQFF.

V usage is TRBV20-1 and J usage is TRBJ1-6; D gene uncertain. Germline V gene lookup returns CDR1 DFQATT and CDR2 SNEGSKA (reference sequence). Between the trimmed V and J ends, which lost 1 base and 10 bases, there was a span of 11 bases. The length of the CDR3 is 13 residues. CDR3 DNA: TGCAGTGCTAGAGGGGCCCCCGGGTCACCCCTCCACTTT. This gives the protein CSARGAPGSPLHF.

This chain uses TRBV6-5 with TRBJ2-3, with no clear D. The ends were cut back, 7 bases at V and 2 bases at J, with 16 bases in the middle. CDR3 length equals 15 residues. Per the germline V gene, CDR1 is MNHEY and CDR2 is SVGAGI. CDR3 residues: CASMTGQAYTDTQYF. CDR3 sequence (DNA): TGTGCCAGCATGACCGGGCAGGCCTACACAGATACGCAGTATTTT.

This sequence joins TRBV7-9 and TRBJ2-2, with D uncertain. In germline, CDR1 is SEHNR, CDR2 FQNEAQ (reference sequence). CDR3 size: 12 residues. The germline V and J ends were trimmed by 11 bases and 2 bases, with 9 bases remaining between them. The CDR3 sequence: CAGRKNTGELFF. The CDR3 DNA sequence: TGTGCCGGGCGAAAAAACACCGGGGAGCTGTTTTTT.

There are a few counts of this clonotype. The CDR3 nucleotides are TGTGCCAGCAGCCACGGGACCTTGGAACTGTTTTTT. This encodes CASSHGTLELFF. The rearrangement joins TRBV3-1 to TRBJ1-4; a weak D match, TRBD1 (5 bases). The CDR3 has 12 amino acids. Germline CDR1 is LGHDT and CDR2 is YNNKEL (reference sequence). V gave up 3 bases and J gave up 12 bases, with 11 bases separating them.

This clonotype was counted ten times or more. V gene TRBV24-1 combines with J gene TRBJ2-5; 9 bases fit TRBD1. Germline values: CDR1 KGHDR, CDR2 SFDVKD. CDR3 size: 15 residues. J was trimmed by 3 bases and V by 5 bases; bases with no gene match: 6. The CDR3 here is CATSGPGTGKETQYF. DNA for the CDR3: TGTGCCACCAGTGGCCCCGGGACAGGGAAAGAGACCCAGTACTTC.

The chain links TRBV12-3 or TRBV12-4 to TRBJ2-7, with TRBD1 matching 9 bases. After removal of 9 bases from V and 3 bases from J, the junction contained 18 bases not matched to a gene. The CDR3 totals 17 residues. The CDR3 coding sequence is TGTGCCAGTATGGGGACAGGGTTTATCTCCCCCTACTACGAGCAGTACTTC. Its protein product is CASMGTGFISPYYEQYF.

This clonotype was recorded a few times. This CDR3 reads CASSQSRQGSNTGELFF. DNA of the CDR3: TGCGCCAGCAGCCAATCCAGACAGGGTTCGAACACCGGGGAGCTGTTTTTT. V usage is TRBV4-1 and J usage is TRBJ2-2; 7 positions match TRBD1. The trim removed 2 bases at V and 0 bases at J, leaving 6 bases unmatched. This CDR3 spans 17 amino acids. Germline V lookup: CDR1 MGHRA, CDR2 YSYEKL.

This clonotype was found a few times. The V gene is TRBV7-8, the J gene TRBJ1-1, with 9 bases that match TRBD1. The germline V gene has CDR1 SGHVS and CDR2 FQNEAQ. CDR3 length equals 14 residues. Trimming removed 2 bases from V and 3 bases from J; junction bases left unmatched: 1. CDR3 sequence reads: CASSLRDRDTEAFF. The CDR3 DNA follows: TGTGCCAGCAGCTTACGGGACAGGGACACTGAAGCTTTCTTT.